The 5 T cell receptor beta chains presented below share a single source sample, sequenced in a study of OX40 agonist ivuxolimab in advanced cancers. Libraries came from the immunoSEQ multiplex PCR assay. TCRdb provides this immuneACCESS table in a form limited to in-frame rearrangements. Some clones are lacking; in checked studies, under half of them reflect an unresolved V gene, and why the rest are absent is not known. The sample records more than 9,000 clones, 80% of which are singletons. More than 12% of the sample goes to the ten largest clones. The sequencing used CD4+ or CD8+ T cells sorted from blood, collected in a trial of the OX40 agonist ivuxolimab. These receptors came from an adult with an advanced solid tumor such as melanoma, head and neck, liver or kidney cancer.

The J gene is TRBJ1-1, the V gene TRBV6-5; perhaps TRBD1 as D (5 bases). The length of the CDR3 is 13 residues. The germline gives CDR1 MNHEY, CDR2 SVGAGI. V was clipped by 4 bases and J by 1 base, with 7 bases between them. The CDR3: CASSWGGNTEAFF. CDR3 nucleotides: TGTGCCAGCAGTTGGGGGGGGAACACTGAAGCTTTCTTT.

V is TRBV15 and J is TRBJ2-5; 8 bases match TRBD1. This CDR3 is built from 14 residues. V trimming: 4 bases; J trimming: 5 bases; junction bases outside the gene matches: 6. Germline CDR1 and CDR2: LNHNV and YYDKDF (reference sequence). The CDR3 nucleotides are TGTGCCACCAGCACTAACAGGGGGAGCGAGACCCAGTACTTC. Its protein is CATSTNRGSETQYF.

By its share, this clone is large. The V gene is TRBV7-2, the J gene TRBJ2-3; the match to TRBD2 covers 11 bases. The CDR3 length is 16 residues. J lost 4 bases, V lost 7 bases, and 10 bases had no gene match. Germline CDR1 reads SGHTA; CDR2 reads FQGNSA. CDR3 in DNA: TGTGCCAGCACCCCCCCTAGCGGGAGGTTACCAGATACGCAGTATTTT. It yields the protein CASTPPSGRLPDTQYF.

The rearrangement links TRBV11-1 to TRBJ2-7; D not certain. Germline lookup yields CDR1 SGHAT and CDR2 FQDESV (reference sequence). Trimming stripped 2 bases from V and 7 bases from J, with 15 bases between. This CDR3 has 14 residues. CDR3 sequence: CASSLRSAPWEQYF. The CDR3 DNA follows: TGTGCCAGCAGCTTAAGGTCGGCTCCCTGGGAGCAGTACTTC.

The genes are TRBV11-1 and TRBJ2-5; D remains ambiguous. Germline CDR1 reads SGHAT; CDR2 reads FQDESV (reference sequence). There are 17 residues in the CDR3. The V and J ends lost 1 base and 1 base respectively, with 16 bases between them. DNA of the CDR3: TGTGCCAGCAGCTTAGGACGTTCGATTCTTTCCCAAGAGACCCAGTACTTC. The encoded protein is CASSLGRSILSQETQYF.